This TCR beta chain was recorded in a study of CD8+ T cells in alopecia areata. Study background: Administration of oral tofacitinib to treated patients was at 5 to 10 mg twice daily.

The CDR3 covers 15 residues. V lost 2 bases and J 1 base, leaving 12 bases between the germline ends. CDR1 and CDR2 from the germline V gene are SEHNR and FQNEAQ (reference sequence). RNA extraction was followed by reverse transcription into cDNA, which acted as the sequencing template. Sequencing was performed with immunoSEQ multiplex PCR; in TCRdb, only in-frame clones are kept and a portion is missing. The sample lists 150,000 or so clones, 85% to 90% occurring once. Study conclusions and caveats: Higher clonality than in normal scalp was seen in lesional scalp, especially alopecia totalis/universalis. Sequences from scalp samples also cover resident alphabeta T cells of normal skin.

PBMCs yielded sorted CD4+ and CD8+ T cells. This clone was detected once. The antigen is unknown. V usage is TRBV7-9 and J usage is TRBJ2-7; D gene unclear. This receptor was identified in a human donor with alopecia areata. The sample here was CD8+ T cells sorted from blood, taken at week 0. CDR3 nucleotide sequence: TGTGCCAGCAGCTTAACTCCGGCAGCATCCTACGAGCAGTACTTC. Protein sequence: CASSLTPAASYEQYF.